What follows are 25 T cell receptor beta chains derived from one specimen sequenced in a study of CD8 T cells in Susac syndrome. Random hexamers primed reverse transcription of about 0.45 to 1 ug RNA. One entry per CDR3 protein results from TCRdb running MiXCR on the immunoSEQ multiplex PCR reads. This sample has tens of thousands of distinct CDR3 sequences, with 90% to 95% found just once. Sequenced material: CD8+ T cells from PBMCs. These receptors were collected from a human donor in good health.

This chain joins TRBV27 and TRBJ2-7; D is unresolved. Germline V lookup: CDR1 MNHEY, CDR2 SMNVEV (reference sequence). Trimming stripped 5 bases from V and 2 bases from J, with 7 bases between. The CDR3 consists of 12 residues. The CDR3 reads CASSPGPYEQYF. DNA of the CDR3: TGTGCCAGCAGTCCCGGACCCTACGAGCAGTACTTC.

The V and J genes are TRBV7-9 and TRBJ2-1; D unclear. CDR1 and CDR2 from the germline V gene are SEHNR and FQNEAQ (reference sequence). Trimming removed 5 bases at V and 6 bases at J, with 17 bases between. This CDR3 is built from 15 residues. The CDR3 DNA follows: TGTGCCAGCAGCACCTCCTATGGACCCCCCAATGAGCAGTTCTTC. Translated, it gives CASSTSYGPPNEQFF.

The chain carries TRBV4-3 and TRBJ1-1; D not certain. CDR1 and CDR2 (germline): LGHNA, YSLEER. The CDR3 has 13 amino acids. Trimming removed 1 base from V and 7 bases from J, with 10 bases in between. The CDR3, as DNA: TGCGCCAGCAGCCAAGGAGGGCGTAGTGAAGCTTTCTTT. This gives the protein CASSQGGRSEAFF.

The table lists this clonotype with a count of one. This chain joins TRBV20-1 and TRBJ1-1; D may be TRBD1 (5 bases). This CDR3 has 13 amino acids. Trimming shortened V by 0 bases and J by 3 bases, and 8 bases separated the two germline ends. CDR1 is DFQATT and CDR2 is SNEGSKA in the germline V gene (reference sequence). As DNA, the CDR3 is TGCAGTGCTAGAGACAGGGTGGACACTGAAGCTTTCTTT. This encodes CSARDRVDTEAFF.

The V and J genes are TRBV5-4 and TRBJ1-1; D is undetermined. This CDR3 region has 19 residues. Germline CDR1 SGHNT, CDR2 YYREEE (reference sequence). Trimming pared 0 bases from V and 0 bases from J, leaving 21 bases between. In DNA form, the CDR3 reads TGTGCCAGCAGCTTGGTTTCGGCGGTTACTGAAAACATGAACACTGAAGCTTTCTTT. Protein: CASSLVSAVTENMNTEAFF.

A few counts support this clonotype. The chain employs TRBV27 and TRBJ2-1; no definite D call. The V and J ends lost 3 bases and 6 bases respectively, with 6 bases between them. Germline assignment: CDR1 MNHEY and CDR2 SMNVEV (reference sequence). This CDR3 is 12 amino acids long. CDR3 sequence reads: CASSFSGNEQFF. CDR3 nucleotides: TGTGCCAGCAGTTTCAGTGGCAATGAGCAGTTCTTC.

This chain connects TRBV5-6 to TRBJ1-4, with 10 bases lining up with TRBD1. The CDR3 is made up of 16 amino acids. V was pared by 4 bases and J by 2 bases, with 5 bases of the junction left unmatched. Germline CDR1 is SGHDT and CDR2 is YYEEEE. CDR3: CASSGPGQGTNEKLFF. The CDR3 nucleotides are TGTGCCAGCAGCGGGCCGGGACAGGGGACTAATGAAAAACTGTTTTTT. Full variable domain (remainder filled in from reference TRBV5-6 and TRBJ1-4): DAGVTQSPTHLIKTRGQQVTLRCSPKSGHDTVSWYQQALGQGPQFIFQYYEEEERQRGNFPDRFSGHQFPNYSSELNVNALLLGDSALYLCASSGPGQGTNEKLFFGSGTQLSVL.

V and J are TRBV28 and TRBJ2-1; D is ambiguous. The length of the CDR3 is 13 residues. Per germline, CDR1 MDHEN and CDR2 SYDVKM. Trimming left V 5 bases short and J 8 bases short, with 13 bases between. The CDR3 sequence: CASSVLLGYEQFF. CDR3 in DNA: TGTGCCAGCAGTGTCCTGCTAGGCTATGAGCAGTTCTTC.

V gene TRBV9 combines with J gene TRBJ1-5; TRBD1 might be the D (5 bases). Trimming stripped 0 bases from V and 6 bases from J, with 13 bases between. This CDR3 has 15 residues. The germline gives CDR1 SGDLS, CDR2 YYNGEE. CDR3 region: CASSVEGRGVQPQHF. The CDR3 DNA follows: TGTGCCAGCAGCGTAGAAGGGAGGGGTGTTCAGCCCCAGCATTTT.

The chain has TRBV20-1 and TRBJ2-3, with D tentatively TRBD2 (6 bases). The CDR3 is made up of 15 amino acids. V gave up 5 bases and J gave up 3 bases, with 18 bases separating them. Germline V lookup: CDR1 DFQATT, CDR2 SNEGSKA (reference sequence). CDR3 nucleotide sequence: TGCAGTGCTGGGGGACTCCCTGAGGTAACAGATACGCAGTATTTT. It codes for CSAGGLPEVTDTQYF.

The chain uses TRBV6-1 and TRBJ1-1; 12 bases match TRBD1. V lost 9 bases and J lost 3; bases outside the gene matches: 11. The CDR3 totals 16 residues. The germline V gene encodes CDR1 MNHNS and CDR2 SASEGT. The chain's CDR3 is CASYTGQGAPYTEAFF. The CDR3 bases are TGTGCCAGTTATACGGGACAGGGGGCGCCGTACACTGAAGCTTTCTTT.

The chain is built from TRBV29-1 and TRBJ1-1, with 7 bases aligning to TRBD1. Losses at the gene ends were 2 bases for V and 7 bases for J; bases not matched to a gene: 1. This CDR3 region has 11 residues. CDR1 SQVTM and CDR2 ANQGSEA come from the germline V gene. The chain's CDR3 is CSVEWDSEAFF. The CDR3 bases are TGCAGCGTTGAATGGGACAGTGAAGCTTTCTTT.

This chain connects TRBV29-1 to TRBJ2-7; D unresolved. Germline CDR1 SQVTM, CDR2 ANQGSEA. CDR3 length equals 12 residues. Trimming removed 6 bases from V and 0 bases from J, with 9 bases in between. The CDR3 protein is CSVRRNSYEQYF. CDR3 DNA: TGCAGCGTCCGACGTAACTCCTACGAGCAGTACTTC.

The V gene is TRBV14, the J gene TRBJ2-1, with D tentatively TRBD1 or TRBD2 (5 bases each). CDR3 length: 11 amino acids. Trimming took 5 bases from V and 10 from J, leaving 9 bases between them. The V gene's germline CDR1 is SGHDN and CDR2 FVKESK. The CDR3: CASSSGGEQFF. In DNA, the CDR3 is TGTGCCAGCAGCAGTGGGGGAGAGCAGTTCTTC.

The chain recombines TRBV13 with TRBJ2-1, with D unclear. The germline V and J ends were trimmed by 0 bases and 10 bases, with 13 bases remaining between them. This CDR3 is 14 amino acids long. CDR1 PRHDT and CDR2 FYEKMQ come from the germline V gene (reference sequence). The CDR3 bases are TGTGCCAGCAGCTTAGGATTAGCTTCCAGCGAGCAGTTCTTC. Translation: CASSLGLASSEQFF.

This clonotype was recorded once. The chain is built from TRBV6-2 or TRBV6-3 and TRBJ2-3, with unresolved D. The germline V gene has CDR1 MNHEY and CDR2 SVGEGT. V shed 5 bases and J shed 5 bases, with 11 bases lying between them. This CDR3 region has 13 residues. DNA of the CDR3: TGTGCCAGCAGTACCCATAAGAGAGATACGCAGTATTTT. The encoded protein is CASSTHKRDTQYF.

CDR3 in amino acids: CSAEENEQFF. CDR3 sequence (DNA): TGCAGTGCGGAGGAAAATGAGCAGTTCTTC. The V gene is TRBV20-1, the J gene TRBJ2-1; a weak D match, TRBD2 (5 bases). The V gene lost 6 bases and the J gene lost 7 bases, with 7 bases spanning the gap. The germline V gene has CDR1 DFQATT and CDR2 SNEGSKA (reference sequence). This CDR3 has 10 amino acids.

The rearrangement uses TRBV29-1 and TRBJ2-5; D possibly matches TRBD1 or TRBD2 (5 bases each). V gave up 4 bases and J gave up 5 bases, with 5 bases separating them. Per germline, CDR1 SQVTM and CDR2 ANQGSEA. This CDR3 contains 10 residues. The CDR3 DNA reads TGCAGCGTTGGGGGGGAGACCCAGTACTTC. Amino acid sequence: CSVGGETQYF.

The chain recombines TRBV11-2 with TRBJ2-5; tentatively, D is TRBD1 or TRBD2 (5 bases each). Trimming pared 6 bases from V and 5 bases from J, leaving 10 bases between. The CDR3 has 12 amino acids. The germline V gene has CDR1 SGHAT and CDR2 FQNNGV. This CDR3 reads CASRRGRETQYF. CDR3 sequence (DNA): TGTGCCAGCAGGAGGGGACGGGAGACCCAGTACTTC.

The rearrangement joins TRBV6-5 to TRBJ2-1; no definite D call. The CDR3 has 13 residues. V lost 2 bases and J lost 3, with 5 bases in between. The germline gives CDR1 MNHEY, CDR2 SVGAGI. CDR3 DNA sequence: TGTGCCAGCAGTTACCCGGGCTACAATGAGCAGTTCTTC. Its protein product is CASSYPGYNEQFF.

The V gene is TRBV28, the J gene TRBJ2-1; D gene ambiguous. Germline CDR1 reads MDHEN; CDR2 reads SYDVKM. Deletions cut 2 bases from V and 3 bases from J, with 14 bases between. The CDR3 length is 16 residues. This CDR3 is CASSLGQLLVYNEQFF. The CDR3 nucleotides are TGTGCCAGCAGTTTAGGTCAGCTTCTAGTCTACAATGAGCAGTTCTTC.

This sequence joins TRBV9 and TRBJ2-7; D ambiguous. CDR1 and CDR2 (germline): SGDLS, YYNGEE. V dropped 0 bases and J dropped 4 bases, with 14 bases sitting between them. This CDR3 has 15 amino acids. CDR3 in amino acids: CASSVVARPKYEQYF. CDR3 sequence (DNA): TGTGCCAGCAGCGTAGTGGCACGTCCAAAATACGAGCAGTACTTC.

As DNA, the CDR3 is TGCGCCAGCAGCTTAGGGGACTATGGCTACACCTTC. Translating gives CASSLGDYGYTF. The J gene is TRBJ1-2, the V gene TRBV5-1; tentatively, D is TRBD1 (5 bases). In germline, CDR1 is SGHRS, CDR2 YFSETQ. Trimming took 2 bases from V and 3 from J, leaving 5 bases between them. The CDR3 length is 12 residues.

The DNA of the CDR3 is TGTGCCAGCAGCCAAGAAGGGGTCCAGTTTCGTGAAAAACTGTTTTTT. Translated, it gives CASSQEGVQFREKLFF. This rearrangement joins TRBV3-1 to TRBJ1-4; D is perhaps TRBD1 (5 bases). The V and J ends lost 0 bases and 7 bases respectively, with 15 bases between them. The germline V gene encodes CDR1 LGHDT and CDR2 YNNKEL (reference sequence). This CDR3 has 16 amino acids.

A single count supports this clonotype. The V call is TRBV12-3 or TRBV12-4, the J call TRBJ1-6; D gene uncertain. Deletions cut 0 bases from V and 0 bases from J, with 3 bases between. There are 15 residues in the CDR3. CDR3 DNA sequence: TGTGCCAGCAGTTTAGCAAGCTCCTATAATTCACCCCTCCACTTT. Translating it yields CASSLASSYNSPLHF.